This T cell receptor beta chain was recovered during a study of blood T cell repertoires in COVID-19. For the study at large: From the United States, Italy and Spain came samples of acute and convalescent COVID-19. T cells, B-cell-depleted T cells, or PBMCs supplied cDNA or gDNA.

V was shortened by 8 bases and J by 5 bases, with 10 bases between the two germline ends. The CDR3 consists of 13 residues. Germline-derived CDR1 and CDR2 are LGHDT and YNNKEL (reference sequence). The authors' processing: It was from reference gene primer amplification that nucleated cell counts were estimated. Clones were read by immunoSEQ multiplex PCR, and TCRdb kept only the in-frame ones, dropping some. The D gene and trimming were derived from the DNA, and the V and J assignments and clone size from that table. Here the sample spans roughly 42,000 clones, nearly 90% being singletons. What was sequenced was peripheral blood. The chain joins TRBV3-1 (or the pseudogene TRBV3-2) to TRBJ1-6; possibly TRBD1 for D (6 bases). This sequence originates from a man in his fifties with active COVID-19. CDR3 in amino acids: CASRGANNSPLHF. The CDR3 nucleotides are TGTGCCAGCCGGGGGGCGAATAATTCACCCCTCCACTTT.